This passage covers 14 T cell receptor beta chains from one sample sequenced in a study of shared clonotypes between healthy human individuals. TCRdb's table, derived via immunoSEQ multiplex PCR, lists solely in-frame clones and lacks some. In the table there are approximately 700,000 clones, 73% of which are singletons. Specimen: memory CD4+ T cells sorted from blood. Subset given: CD45RA-negative fraction. The receptor set was obtained from a woman aged 25 to 39 in good health.

The genes are TRBV19 and TRBJ2-1; either TRBD1 or TRBD2 may fit D (6 bases each). V shed 3 bases and J shed 1 base, with 13 bases lying between them. Germline V lookup: CDR1 LNHDA, CDR2 SQIVND (reference sequence). This CDR3 has 16 residues. The CDR3 DNA reads TGTGCCAGTAGTATTTTGGGGGCGGGATCCTACAATGAGCAGTTCTTC. Its protein is CASSILGAGSYNEQFF.

This chain links TRBV6-4 with TRBJ2-1, with no clear D. CDR3 length equals 12 residues. V was trimmed by 0 bases and J by 6 bases, leaving 3 bases between them. Germline values: CDR1 MRHNA, CDR2 SNTAGT. CDR3: CASSDSSNEQFF. The DNA of the CDR3 is TGTGCCAGCAGTGACTCATCCAATGAGCAGTTCTTC.

The chain recombines TRBV7-9 with TRBJ2-7; 7 nucleotides match TRBD2. The CDR3 loop spans 15 amino acids. V shed 1 base, J shed 5 bases, and the junction held 8 bases outside the gene matches. In germline, CDR1 is SEHNR, CDR2 FQNEAQ (reference sequence). The CDR3 DNA is TGTGCCAGCAGCTTAGGGTCGGGAGGAGCAAACGAGCAGTACTTC. This codes for CASSLGSGGANEQYF.

V usage is TRBV5-1 and J usage is TRBJ2-1; no clear D. CDR3 size: 15 residues. From germline, CDR1 is SGHRS and CDR2 YFSETQ. V was clipped by 0 bases and J by 0 bases, with 7 bases between them. The CDR3 nucleotides read TGCGCCAGCAGCTTGGCGCTGGGCTCCTACAATGAGCAGTTCTTC. It encodes CASSLALGSYNEQFF.

The chain is built from TRBV9 and TRBJ2-5, with 8 bases that match TRBD2. The ends lost 3 bases at V and 4 bases at J; junction bases unmatched: 11. This CDR3 spans 16 amino acids. In germline, CDR1 is SGDLS, CDR2 YYNGEE. Written as DNA, the CDR3 is TGTGCCAGCAGCGCCAGACTAGCGAGGTTTCCAGAGACCCAGTACTTC. Its protein is CASSARLARFPETQYF.

The chain links TRBV28 to TRBJ2-2; D is unresolved. V dropped 3 bases and J dropped 15 bases, with 17 bases sitting between them. Looked up from germline, CDR1 is MDHEN and CDR2 is SYDVKM. The CDR3 sequence is 13 residues long. The CDR3 DNA is TGTGCCAGCAGTTTCCCGCGGCAGCCAGACATGTTTTTT. Protein product: CASSFPRQPDMFF.

For this clone: A much larger clone differs from this one at a single base, so this may be a read error. The sample has other DNA sequences that encode this CDR3 too. V gene TRBV18 combines with J gene TRBJ2-7, with a weak D call TRBD2 (6 bases). Germline lookup yields CDR1 KGHSH and CDR2 LQKENI. The CDR3 runs to 14 residues. The V end lost 4 bases, the J end lost 0 bases, and 10 bases lay between the germline ends. The CDR3 reads CASSRDSSSYEQYF. CDR3 DNA sequence: TGTGCCAGCTCACGGGACTCTAGCTCCTACGAGCAGTACTTC.

This clone was observed a single time. A much bigger clone sits one base away, suggesting this may be a read error. The CDR3: CASSQTGDEQYF. The CDR3 DNA is TGTGCCAGCAGCCAGACAGGGGACGAGCAGTACTTC. V and J are TRBV28 and TRBJ2-7; the match to TRBD1 covers 8 bases. J was trimmed by 5 bases and V by 6 bases; bases with no gene match: 3. CDR3 length: 12 amino acids. Germline V lookup: CDR1 MDHEN, CDR2 SYDVKM. Filled out from reference TRBV28 and TRBJ2-7, the complete variable domain reads DVKVTQSSRYLVKRTGEKVFLECVQDMDHENMFWYRQDPGLGLRLIYFSYDVKMKEKGDIPEGYSVSREKKERFSLILESASTNQTSMYLCASSQTGDEQYFGPGTRLTVT.

The rearrangement uses TRBV11-3 and TRBJ1-5; a weak D match, TRBD1 (6 bases). The V end was cut by 2 bases, the J end by 0 bases, with 14 bases between. The CDR3 runs 17 residues. Germline values: CDR1 SGHNT, CDR2 YENEEA. CDR3: CASSLPDRKYSNQPQHF. The CDR3 DNA reads as TGTGCCAGCAGCTTACCGGACAGAAAATATAGCAATCAGCCCCAGCATTTT.

The genes are TRBV5-1 and TRBJ1-1; D possibly corresponds to TRBD1 (5 bases). This CDR3 contains 15 residues. Germline V gene data show CDR1 as SGHRS and CDR2 as YFSETQ. With 2 bases removed from V and 2 bases from J, the gap between germline ends came to 13 bases. The CDR3 spells CASSFIYGANTEAFF. In DNA, the CDR3 is TGCGCCAGCAGCTTTATATACGGGGCCAACACTGAAGCTTTCTTT.

This rearrangement joins TRBV28 to TRBJ2-7; D is uncertain. The CDR3 runs 15 residues. The V end lost 2 bases, the J end lost 2 bases, and 13 bases lay between the germline ends. Germline values: CDR1 MDHEN, CDR2 SYDVKM. DNA of the CDR3: TGTGCCAGCAGTTTAATCCAGAGCCTCCCCTACGAGCAGTACTTC. As protein: CASSLIQSLPYEQYF.

The chain employs TRBV30 and TRBJ1-5; D uncertain. Germline assignment: CDR1 GTSNPN and CDR2 SVGIG (reference sequence). Deletions cut 1 base from V and 3 bases from J, with 13 bases between. There are 15 residues in the CDR3. The CDR3 region is CAWSANRLSNQPQHF. CDR3 nucleotide sequence: TGTGCCTGGAGTGCAAACAGACTGTCCAATCAGCCCCAGCATTTT.

The J gene is TRBJ2-6, the V gene TRBV5-1; D gene unclear. This CDR3 has 18 amino acids. CDR1 SGHRS and CDR2 YFSETQ come from the germline V gene. Trimming took off 1 base at V and 0 bases at J, with 14 bases between the two ends. The CDR3 nucleotides read TGCGCCAGCAGCTTGTCAGGTCAGGCTTACTCTGGGGCCAACGTCCTGACTTTC. It specifies CASSLSGQAYSGANVLTF.

This clone was observed a handful of times. The chain uses TRBV28 and TRBJ1-3; perhaps TRBD1 as D (5 bases). Germline V CDR1 and CDR2: MDHEN, SYDVKM. Trimming cost V 5 bases and J 1 base, with 12 bases left between them. The CDR3 contains 15 residues. CDR3 sequence (DNA): TGTGCCAGCAGTGCCGGGACGGCTTCTGGAAACACCATATATTTT. Translating gives CASSAGTASGNTIYF. Based on the CDR3 plus reference TRBV28 and TRBJ1-3, the full variable domain is DVKVTQSSRYLVKRTGEKVFLECVQDMDHENMFWYRQDPGLGLRLIYFSYDVKMKEKGDIPEGYSVSREKKERFSLILESASTNQTSMYLCASSAGTASGNTIYFGEGSWLTVV.